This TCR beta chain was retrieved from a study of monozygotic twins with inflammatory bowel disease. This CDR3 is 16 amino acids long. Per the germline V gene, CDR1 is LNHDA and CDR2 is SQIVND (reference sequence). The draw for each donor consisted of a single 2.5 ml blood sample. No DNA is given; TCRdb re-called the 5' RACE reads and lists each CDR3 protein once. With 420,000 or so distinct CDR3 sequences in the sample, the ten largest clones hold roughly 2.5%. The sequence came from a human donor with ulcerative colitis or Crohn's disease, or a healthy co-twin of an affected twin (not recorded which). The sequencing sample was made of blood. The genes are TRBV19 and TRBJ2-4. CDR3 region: CASSVRMLGAKNIQYF.